This T cell receptor (beta chain) is from a study of cytomegalovirus exposure and HLA in healthy donors. Researchers ran the PCR with 60 Vbeta and 13 Jbeta primers. Clones were read by immunoSEQ multiplex PCR, and TCRdb kept only the in-frame ones, dropping some. The sample includes approximately 45,000 clones, roughly 69% of them seen just once. The clonotype comes from a woman aged 25 to 39 in good health and CMV-seronegative. Material for sequencing was PBMCs.

The CDR3 spells CASSDTKDASGIAYEQYF. The CDR3 DNA sequence: TGTGCCAGCAGTGATACTAAGGACGCTAGCGGGATCGCCTACGAGCAGTACTTC. This chain links TRBV25-1 with TRBJ2-7; 9 bases are a match to TRBD2. Germline loops: CDR1 MGHDK, CDR2 SYGVNS. CDR3 length equals 18 residues. V dropped 3 bases and J dropped 2; count of bases not matched to a gene: 14.